This TCR beta chain is from a study of response to subunit inactivated influenza vaccine. There are many counts of this clonotype. Between the trimmed V and J ends, which lost 1 base and 2 bases, there was a span of 9 bases. This CDR3 has 14 residues. Germline loops: CDR1 LGHDT, CDR2 YNNKEL (reference sequence). TCRdb re-called the RT-PCR reads with MiXCR, one entry per CDR3 protein. The repertoire holds about 520,000 distinct CDR3 sequences, roughly 7.9% seen once, with around 12% in the top ten. The rearrangement joins TRBV3-1 to TRBJ2-7; possibly TRBD2 for D (6 bases). The source material was PBMCs from blood, sampled around 25 months after vaccination. The TCR was taken from a man aged 45 to 75 who received an inactivated influenza vaccine. CDR3 nucleotide sequence: TGTGCCAGCAGCCAAGGCGGGGCTGCCTACGAGCAGTACTTC. This codes for CASSQGGAAYEQYF.